What follows are 15 T cell receptor beta chains derived from one specimen sequenced in a study of T cells expressing NK-cell markers (dated by TCRdb to the early 2020s). The library relied on 5' RACE. Sequencing instrument: Illumina HiSeq 2000. With the reads reprocessed by TCRdb, a single entry stands for each CDR3 protein sequence and no DNA is reported. This sample's records show more than 90,000 distinct CDR3 sequences. Jointly, the top ten make up about 18% of the sample. The source material was blood T cells: a sorted CD56 or NKG2C T cell subset, CD4+ or CD8+ T cells, or bulk PBMC T cells (not recorded which). The receptors stem from a woman aged 18 to 75 in good health.

V usage is TRBV7-6 and J usage is TRBJ2-2; checking the TCRdb D call of TRBD2 is not possible without DNA. Per the germline V gene, CDR1 is SGHVS and CDR2 is FNYEAQ. The CDR3 consists of 14 residues. The CDR3 loop is CASSFGLFTGELFF.

The CDR3 spells CASSLGPTSGETQYF. The chain employs TRBV12-3 or TRBV12-4 and TRBJ2-5; TCRdb reports TRBD1, a call that lacks DNA to check it against. The length of the CDR3 is 15 residues.

The gene calls are TRBV6-6 and TRBJ2-1. CDR1 and CDR2 from the germline V gene are MNHNY and SVGAGI (reference sequence). The CDR3 totals 12 residues. The CDR3 here is CASSYMENEQFF.

The chain combines TRBV29-1 with TRBJ2-1; the D gene TCRdb calls, TRBD2, cannot be checked with no DNA. This CDR3 has 13 residues. From germline, CDR1 is SQVTM and CDR2 ANQGSEA. This CDR3 reads CSVRASGIIEQFF.

The rearrangement links TRBV11-2 to TRBJ2-1; TCRdb gives TRBD2 as the D gene, but with no DNA this cannot be confirmed. The CDR3 is made up of 17 amino acids. The germline V gene encodes CDR1 SGHAT and CDR2 FQNNGV. CDR3 sequence: CASSSMQTSGRRNEQFF.

The V gene is TRBV5-1, the J gene TRBJ2-1; TCRdb's D gene call, TRBD2, goes unchecked for lack of DNA. The length of the CDR3 is 12 residues. Germline loops: CDR1 SGHRS, CDR2 YFSETQ. The CDR3 loop reads CASSGSINEQFF. The full variable domain, its missing parts supplied by reference TRBV5-1 and TRBJ2-1, is KAGVTQTPRYLIKTRGQQVTLSCSPISGHRSVSWYQQTPGQGLQFLFEYFSETQRNKGNFPGRFSGRQFSNSRSEMNVSTLELGDSALYLCASSGSINEQFFGPGTRLTVL.

This chain uses TRBV7-9 with TRBJ2-2; the D gene TCRdb calls, TRBD2, cannot be checked with no DNA. This CDR3 is 12 amino acids long. Germline V gene data show CDR1 as SEHNR and CDR2 as FQNEAQ (reference sequence). The CDR3 is CASPIVTGELFF.

This chain joins TRBV4-3 and TRBJ2-2; with no DNA, the TCRdb D assignment of TRBD2 cannot be verified. Germline-derived CDR1 and CDR2 are LGHNA and YSLEER. The CDR3 contains 15 residues. The CDR3 loop reads CASSHGREGTGELFF.

The chain's CDR3 is CASSQVTGGYGNQPQHF. The chain is built from TRBV7-6 and TRBJ1-5; TCRdb's D gene call, TRBD1, goes unchecked for lack of DNA. The CDR3 is made up of 17 amino acids. The germline CDR1 and CDR2 sequences are SGHVS and FNYEAQ.

This chain joins TRBV20-1 and TRBJ2-3; the TCRdb D gene call, TRBD2, has no DNA to confirm it. The CDR3 runs 16 residues. Looked up from germline, CDR1 is DFQATT and CDR2 is SNEGSKA (reference sequence). The CDR3 sequence: CSARDPSGRPHDTQYF.

V usage is TRBV19 and J usage is TRBJ2-5; TCRdb picks TRBD1, but there is no DNA to check that call. The germline V gene has CDR1 LNHDA and CDR2 SQIVND (reference sequence). This CDR3 contains 17 residues. This CDR3 is CASSYTNVRDIKETQYF. The full variable domain, in which reference TRBV19 and TRBJ2-5 provide the parts outside the CDR3, is DGGITQSPKYLFRKEGQNVTLSCEQNLNHDAMYWYRQDPGQGLRLIYYSQIVNDFQKGDIAEGYSVSREKKESFPLTVTSAQKNPTAFYLCASSYTNVRDIKETQYFGPGTRLLVL.

This rearrangement joins TRBV7-9 to TRBJ1-2. CDR1 SEHNR and CDR2 FQNEAQ come from the germline V gene (reference sequence). The CDR3 has 14 amino acids. CDR3 sequence reads: CASTPPEGPYGYTF.

The J gene is TRBJ2-1, the V gene TRBV4-3; the D call from TCRdb, TRBD2, cannot be confirmed without DNA. Per the germline V gene, CDR1 is LGHNA and CDR2 is YSLEER. The length of the CDR3 is 18 residues. The CDR3 reads CASSQNHLGLAGTNEQFF.

The chain joins TRBV11-2 to TRBJ1-4; TCRdb picks TRBD1, but there is no DNA to check that call. This CDR3 region has 14 residues. Per the germline V gene, CDR1 is SGHAT and CDR2 is FQNNGV. The CDR3 spells CASSLVDRNEKLFF. The full variable domain, with the rest looked up from reference TRBV11-2 and TRBJ1-4, is EAGVAQSPRYKIIEKRQSVAFWCNPISGHATLYWYQQILGQGPKLLIQFQNNGVVDDSQLPKDRFSAERLKGVDSTLKIQPAKLEDSAVYLCASSLVDRNEKLFFGSGTQLSVL.

This chain joins TRBV7-9 and TRBJ2-1; TCRdb's D call of TRBD1 is untestable without DNA. This CDR3 has 14 amino acids. Germline CDR1 and CDR2: SEHNR and FQNEAQ (reference sequence). The CDR3 region is CASSLSRAYNEQFF.